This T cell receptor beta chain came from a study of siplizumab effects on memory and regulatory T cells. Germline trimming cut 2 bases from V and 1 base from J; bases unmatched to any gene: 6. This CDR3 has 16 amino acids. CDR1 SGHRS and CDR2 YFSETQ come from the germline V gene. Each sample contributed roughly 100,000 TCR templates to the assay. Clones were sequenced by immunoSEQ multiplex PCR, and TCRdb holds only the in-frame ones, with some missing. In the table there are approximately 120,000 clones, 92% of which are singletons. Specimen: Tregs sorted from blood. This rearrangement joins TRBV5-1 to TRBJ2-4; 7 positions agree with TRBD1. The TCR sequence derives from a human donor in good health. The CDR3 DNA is TGCGCCAGCAGCTTCCAGGGGGTGCGGGCCAAAAACATTCAGTACTTC. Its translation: CASSFQGVRAKNIQYF. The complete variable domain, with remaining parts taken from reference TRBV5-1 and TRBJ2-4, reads KAGVTQTPRYLIKTRGQQVTLSCSPISGHRSVSWYQQTPGQGLQFLFEYFSETQRNKGNFPGRFSGRQFSNSRSEMNVSTLELGDSALYLCASSFQGVRAKNIQYFGAGTRLSVL.